This T cell receptor beta chain was captured by sequencing in a study of blood T cell repertoires in COVID-19. The V end was cut by 2 bases, the J end by 5 bases, with 7 bases between. Germline lookup yields CDR1 MNHNS and CDR2 SASEGT. The CDR3 sequence is 13 residues long. This table comes from immunoSEQ multiplex PCR, and its TCRdb copy is limited to in-frame clones, with some not included. The sample lists around 37,000 clones, approximately 86% seen once, with roughly 21% in the top ten. The sample comprised peripheral blood. The receptor's source is a man between 60 and 70 years old with acute or convalescent COVID-19. The V and J genes are TRBV6-1 and TRBJ1-5; D remains unclear. CDR3: CASSEWADQPQHF. The CDR3 coding sequence is TGTGCCAGCAGTGAATGGGCCGATCAGCCCCAGCATTTT.